Listed below are T cell receptor beta chains from one sample, sequenced in a study of vaccination and CD4 T cells after COVID-19. One entry per CDR3 protein results from TCRdb running MiXCR on the PCR reads. The sample lists 10,000 or so distinct CDR3 sequences; more than 30% were seen once. Antigens for these TCRs are unknown. The sequencing input was CD4+ T cells from blood, cultured in vitro. The receptors shown here come from a human donor in good health. The CDR3 runs from the conserved cysteine through the conserved F or W. Fields, in order: CDR3 protein, CDR3 DNA, D gene, V gene, J gene, clone size. A D gene is named only where the DNA matches it firmly. Clone size appears in some rows only: once, few, many, or a class for an expanded clone.

CASSPDSIYQPQHF	TGCGCCAGCAGCCCAGACAGCATCTATCAGCCCCAGCATTTT	.	TRBV4-3	TRBJ1-5	.
CSAAPTGGADTQYF	TGCAGTGCTGCCCCGACAGGAGGCGCAGATACGCAGTATTTT	.	TRBV20-1	TRBJ2-3	few
CAISNGRNQPQHF	TGTGCCATCAGTAACGGGCGAAATCAGCCCCAGCATTTT	.	TRBV10-3	TRBJ1-5	.
CASSLGVHRNTEAFF	TGTGCCAGCAGCTTAGGGGTGCATCGAAACACTGAAGCTTTCTTT	.	TRBV7-8	TRBJ1-1	few
CASRTGGTDTYEQYF	TGTGCCAGCCGAACTGGCGGGACCGATACCTACGAGCAGTACTTC	.	TRBV6-1	TRBJ2-7	.
CARSLEGQALRGYNEQFF	TGTGCCAGAAGCTTGGAGGGACAGGCCCTGCGGGGTTACAATGAGCAGTTCTTC	TRBD1	TRBV5-3	TRBJ2-1	.
CASMRDINSPLHF	TGTGCCAGTATGCGGGACATCAATTCACCCCTCCACTTT	.	TRBV19	TRBJ1-6	.
CASSALDEQFF	TGTGCCAGCAGCGCACTCGATGAGCAGTTCTTC	.	TRBV7-9	TRBJ2-1	.
CASSGANTIYF	TGTGCCAGCTCCGGAGCAAACACCATATATTTT	.	TRBV14	TRBJ1-3	.
CASSFDRGNQPQHF	TGTGCCAGCAGCTTCGACAGGGGAAATCAGCCCCAGCATTTT	TRBD1	TRBV7-2	TRBJ1-5	few
CAMGETYNSPLHF	TGTGCCATGGGGGAAACCTATAATTCACCCCTCCACTTT	.	TRBV28	TRBJ1-6	.
CSVSSLATEAFF	TGCAGCGTATCCAGCTTGGCCACTGAAGCTTTCTTT	.	TRBV29-1	TRBJ1-1	few
CSARPVSETQYF	TGCAGTGCCCGGCCCGTTTCGGAGACCCAGTACTTC	.	TRBV20-1	TRBJ2-5	.
CASSLGESALAGLSTDTQYF	TGTGCCAGCAGCTTAGGGGAGTCGGCTTTAGCGGGGCTGAGCACAGATACGCAGTATTTT	TRBD2	TRBV7-2	TRBJ2-3	few
CASFNRNYEQYF	TGTGCCAGCTTTAACCGTAATTACGAGCAGTACTTC	.	TRBV27	TRBJ2-7	once
CASSVGAGWHF	TGTGCCAGCAGTGTGGGAGCGGGTTGGCACTTC	.	TRBV6-1	TRBJ2-7	.
CASSLGGEEQFF	TGTGCCAGCAGCCTAGGTGGTGAGGAGCAGTTCTTC	.	TRBV11-3	TRBJ2-1	few
CASSLEGDRVPNQPQHF	TGTGCCAGCAGCTTAGAGGGGGACAGGGTTCCCAATCAGCCCCAGCATTTT	TRBD1	TRBV11-3	TRBJ1-5	few
CASSSAGGNQPQHF	TGTGCCAGCAGCTCGGCGGGGGGCAATCAGCCCCAGCATTTT	.	TRBV7-9	TRBJ1-5	few
CASSEARGAGYTF	TGTGCCAGCAGTGAAGCCAGGGGGGCTGGCTACACCTTC	TRBD1	TRBV2	TRBJ1-2	.
CASSRTTGGVGKTEAFF	TGTGCCAGCAGCCGTACTACAGGGGGCGTTGGGAAAACTGAAGCTTTCTTT	TRBD1	TRBV6-2/TRBV6-3	TRBJ1-1	.
CASSPNNSNQPQHF	TGCGCCAGCAGTCCCAACAACAGCAATCAGCCCCAGCATTTT	.	TRBV23-1	TRBJ1-5	.
CASSWTSGSSPSYEQYF	TGTGCCAGCAGCTGGACTAGCGGGAGTTCCCCCTCCTACGAGCAGTACTTC	TRBD2	TRBV7-2	TRBJ2-7	.
CSAKPDRANYNEQFF	TGCAGTGCTAAACCGGACAGGGCCAACTACAATGAGCAGTTCTTC	TRBD1	TRBV20-1	TRBJ2-1	.
CAISTGLDFYEQYF	TGTGCCATCAGTACAGGGTTAGACTTCTACGAGCAGTACTTC	.	TRBV10-3	TRBJ2-7	few
CATSSYSSGEQYF	TGTGCCACCAGTTCGTATTCCTCGGGCGAGCAGTACTTC	.	TRBV24-1	TRBJ2-7	.
CASSPGTGVVNEQFF	TGTGCCAGCAGCCCGGGGACAGGGGTGGTAAATGAGCAGTTCTTC	TRBD1	TRBV11-2	TRBJ2-1	.
CASSPLGQGEQFF	TGTGCCAGTAGTCCTCTGGGACAAGGGGAGCAGTTCTTC	.	TRBV19	TRBJ2-1	.
CSARDRTGNYEQYF	TGCAGTGCTAGAGATCGGACAGGAAACTACGAGCAGTACTTC	TRBD1	TRBV20-1	TRBJ2-7	.
CASSYQTAQETQYF	TGTGCCAGCAGCTACCAGACAGCCCAAGAGACCCAGTACTTC	.	TRBV7-9	TRBJ2-5	few
CASRDHKRGTDTQYF	TGTGCCAGTCGGGACCACAAAAGGGGCACAGATACGCAGTATTTT	.	TRBV19	TRBJ2-3	.
CASSLSLRAGTSTDTQYF	TGTGCCAGCAGTTTAAGTTTAAGAGCGGGGACTAGCACAGATACGCAGTATTTT	TRBD2	TRBV27	TRBJ2-3	few
CSASRQGSDTEAFF	TGCAGTGCTAGCAGACAGGGCTCGGACACTGAAGCTTTCTTT	TRBD1	TRBV20-1	TRBJ1-1	.
CATSMDRGEKLFF	TGTGCCACCAGCATGGACAGGGGGGAAAAACTGTTTTTT	TRBD1	TRBV15	TRBJ1-4	.
CASSLRANYGYTF	TGTGCCAGTAGTCTTCGGGCTAACTATGGCTACACCTTC	.	TRBV19	TRBJ1-2	.
CSALTSREKSAF	TGCAGCGCCTTGACGAGTCGAGAAAAAAGTGCCTTC	.	TRBV29-1	TRBJ1-2	.
CASTGPGTTNYGYTF	TGTGCCAGCACGGGTCCTGGGACTACTAACTATGGCTACACCTTC	.	TRBV6-1	TRBJ1-2	.
CASSIFGRASRLSTDTQYF	TGTGCCAGTAGTATTTTTGGACGAGCGTCAAGGCTGAGCACAGATACGCAGTATTTT	.	TRBV19	TRBJ2-3	.
CASSPANREQYF	TGTGCCAGCAGCCCGGCCAATCGCGAGCAGTACTTC	.	TRBV5-4	TRBJ2-7	.
CAISTTGVRHTF	TGTGCCATCAGTACAACAGGGGTGAGGCACACCTTC	TRBD1	TRBV10-3	TRBJ1-2	.
CATRPGAGEARMDTQYF	TGTGCCACCAGGCCGGGGGCGGGGGAGGCCCGAATGGATACGCAGTATTTT	.	TRBV24-1	TRBJ2-3	few
CASRQGMNTEAFF	TGTGCCAGCAGGCAGGGCATGAACACTGAAGCTTTCTTT	.	TRBV28	TRBJ1-1	.
CASSRGRFPSPLHF	TGTGCCAGCAGTAGGGGCCGATTCCCCTCACCCCTCCACTTT	.	TRBV6-1	TRBJ1-6	few
CASSQRQGGYNEQFF	TGTGCCAGCAGTCAGCGACAGGGAGGGTACAATGAGCAGTTCTTC	.	TRBV6-2/TRBV6-3	TRBJ2-1	few
CASSVRDSETEAFF	TGTGCCAGCAGCGTACGGGACTCGGAGACTGAAGCTTTCTTT	.	TRBV7-9	TRBJ1-1	.
CSVPGQGDAEQYF	TGCAGCGTCCCGGGACAGGGCGATGCCGAGCAGTACTTC	TRBD1	TRBV29-1	TRBJ2-7	.
CASSNTGQTQYF	TGTGCCAGTAGTAATACGGGGCAGACACAGTACTTC	.	TRBV19	TRBJ2-7	.
CASSQGGQGSSPLHF	TGTGCCAGCAGCCAAGGGGGTCAGGGAAGTTCACCCCTCCACTTT	.	TRBV3-1	TRBJ1-6	.
CASSSTGPYYEQYF	TGTGCCAGCAGCTCGACAGGGCCTTACTACGAGCAGTACTTC	TRBD1	TRBV28	TRBJ2-7	few
CASSFDREAFF	TGTGCCAGCAGCTTCGACCGTGAAGCTTTCTTT	.	TRBV5-4	TRBJ1-1	few
CASSQGLGAGENTGELFF	TGCGCCAGCAGCCAAGGGCTAGGGGCGGGAGAAAACACCGGGGAGCTGTTTTTT	TRBD2	TRBV4-3	TRBJ2-2	.